Listed below are T cell receptor beta chains from one sample, sequenced in a study of CD8+CD57+ T cells in acquired aplastic anemia. TCRdb reanalysed the reads using MiXCR and keeps one entry per CDR3 protein. The table shows 200,000 to 300,000 distinct CDR3 sequences, with roughly 82% occurring only once. The sequenced material came from sorted CD4+, CD8+, or CD8+CD57+ T cells (not recorded which) from PBMCs. The receptor source for this set is a human donor with aplastic anemia. The CDR3 runs from the conserved cysteine through the conserved F or W. A D gene is named only where the DNA matches it firmly. Size tells how often a clone was seen (once, few, many) or the class of an expanded clone, and some rows leave it out.

clone_size j_call v_call d_call cdr3_aa cdr3_nt
. TRBJ2-3 TRBV5-1 . CASSLVGSGKYF TGTGCCAGCAGCTTGGTAGGGTCTGGAAAGTATTTT
. TRBJ2-1 TRBV7-9 . CASSLAGDSDTQYFF TGTGCCAGCAGCTTAGCGGGGGACTCCGATACGCAGTATTTCTTC
. TRBJ2-6 TRBV9 . CASSESGAGANVLTF TGTGCCAGCAGCGAGTCGGGGGCAGGGGCCAACGTCCTGACTTTC
. TRBJ2-3 TRBV7-9 TRBD1 CASSSAGDRDTQYQYF TGTGCCAGCAGCTCGGCAGGGGACAGGGATACGCAGTATCAGTATTTT
. TRBJ2-7 TRBV4-1 . CASSRPSYEQYF TGCGCCAGCAGCCGTCCGTCCTACGAGCAGTACTTC
. TRBJ1-1 TRBV19 . CASSIDMRGYNEEFF TGTGCCAGTAGTATAGATATGAGAGGGTACAATGAAGAGTTCTTC
once TRBJ2-3 TRBV7-8 . CASSLLVPTDTQYF TGTGCCAGCAGCTTGCTAGTTCCCACAGATACGCAGTATTTT
few TRBJ1-5 TRBV7-8 . CASSLSPDQPQHF TGTGCCAGCAGCTTAAGTCCGGATCAGCCCCAGCATTTT
. TRBJ1-1 TRBV7-3 . CASSRDLTAITEGFF TGTGCCAGCTCAAGAGATCTGACCGCCATTACAGAAGGATTCTTT
. TRBJ2-7 TRBV7-9 . CASSLRRAENAGEF TGCGCCAGCAGCTTGCGGCGAGCAGAGAACGCCGGGGAGTTC
. TRBJ1-5 TRBV9 . CASSVEGYSHQPQHF TGTGCCAGCAGCGTAGAGGGATATTCTCATCAGCCTCAGCATTTT
. TRBJ1-6 TRBV10-3 . CAISEWALTDNSQHHF TGTGCCATCAGTGAGTGGGCCCTAACTGATAATTCCCAGCACCACTTT
. TRBJ1-1 TRBV9 . CASRVAGNMKYEAFF TGTGCCAGCAGAGTAGCTGGGAACATGAAGTACGAAGCTTTCTTT
. TRBJ2-3 TRBV2 . CASGYAGGATTQYF TGTGCCAGCGGCTACGCGGGCGGTGCCACTACGCAGTATTTT
. TRBJ1-3 TRBV25-1 . CASSEPGPRNTIYF TGTGCCAGCAGTGAGCCCGGTCCTAGAAACACCATATATTTT
. TRBJ2-6 TRBV7-2 . CASSLYTGIGNQLLTF TGTGCCAGCAGCTTATACACCGGTATAGGCAATCAGCTCCTGACTTTC
. TRBJ1-1 TRBV19 TRBD1 CASRQGQGTEAFF TGTGCCAGCCGACAGGGACAGGGGACTGAAGCTTTCTTT
. TRBJ1-2 TRBV9 . CASSTPHGRLAYGYTF TGTGCCAGCAGCACACCCCACGGACGCTTGGCCTATGGCTACACCTTC
. TRBJ1-5 TRBV15 . CATSRSNRALQPQHF TGTGCCACCAGCAGATCCAACAGGGCCCTTCAGCCCCAGCATTTT
many TRBJ2-1 TRBV9 . CASSVGSDTQFF TGTGCCAGCAGCGTAGGGTCAGATACGCAGTTCTTC
. TRBJ2-1 TRBV5-1 . CASSLAGHGEQFF TGCGCCAGCAGCTTGGCCGGACACGGTGAGCAGTTCTTC
once TRBJ2-1 TRBV10-1 . CARNRNQGGNANEQFF TGCGCCAGGAATCGAAACCAGGGCGGTAACGCCAATGAGCAGTTCTTC
. TRBJ1-2 TRBV7-3 TRBD1 CTSSFRTGNGYTF TGTACCAGCAGCTTCCGGACAGGCAATGGCTACACCTTC
. TRBJ2-1 TRBV7-2 . CASSLAWGPDTHNEQFF TGTGCCAGCAGCTTAGCGTGGGGTCCCGATACGCACAATGAGCAGTTCTTC
. TRBJ1-1 TRBV9 . CASSKDQNTDTEAFF TGTGCCAGCAGTAAAGATCAGAACACTGACACTGAAGCTTTCTTT
. TRBJ1-6 TRBV10-3 . CAISVTGVNSPLHF TGTGCCATCAGCGTGACAGGAGTCAATTCACCCCTCCACTTT
. TRBJ2-7 TRBV20-1 . CSARDPAGESYEQYF TGCAGTGCTAGAGATCCCGCAGGGGAATCCTACGAGCAGTACTTC
. TRBJ2-1 TRBV7-7 TRBD2 CASSLRPSGSIDEQFF TGTGCTAGCAGCTTAAGGCCTAGCGGGAGCATCGATGAGCAGTTCTTC
. TRBJ1-5 TRBV2 . CASSDGYTNQPHHF TGTGCCAGCAGTGACGGGTATACAAATCAGCCCCATCATTTT
once TRBJ1-5 TRBV9 . CASSPGTSGTDNAQHF TGTGCCAGCAGCCCTGGGACGAGCGGGACGGACAATGCCCAGCATTTT
. TRBJ2-5 TRBV7-6 . CATTRGAYQEKQYF TGTGCCACCACCCGCGGCGCTTACCAAGAAAAACAGTACTTC
few TRBJ2-5 TRBV2 . CASSEALSQETQYF TGTGCCAGCAGTGAAGCGCTCAGTCAAGAGACCCAGTACTTC
. TRBJ2-3 TRBV7-6 . CASSVGGKGEKLF TGTGCCAGCAGCGTAGGGGGGAAAGGTGAAAAACTGTTT
once TRBJ2-3 TRBV9 TRBD2 CASTSAGGTGAQYF TGTGCCAGCACCAGTGCGGGGGGCACCGGGGCGCAGTATTTT
. TRBJ2-6 TRBV7-2 . CASSLAGGYGTKVLTF TGTGCCAGCAGCTTAGCGGGAGGTTACGGTACGAAGGTTCTGACTTTC
. TRBJ2-3 TRBV7-9 . CASSFPGSRGSDYF TGTGCCAGCAGCTTTCCAGGAAGCCGGGGGAGCGATTATTTT
few TRBJ1-6 TRBV9 TRBD1 CASSGTGQNSPLHF TGTGCCAGCAGCGGGACAGGCCAGAATTCACCCCTCCACTTT